This TCR beta chain was observed in a study of patients and donors after allogeneic stem cell transplantation. One entry per CDR3 protein results from TCRdb running MiXCR on the RT-PCR reads. The table lists about 90,000 distinct CDR3 sequences, 45% to 50% of them singletons, with roughly two thirds in the top ten. There are 14 residues in the CDR3. The germline gives CDR1 SGHTA, CDR2 FQGNSA. V was cut by 2 bases and J by 11 bases, with 18 bases left in between. There are a few counts of this clonotype. Sequencing was done on a sample of blood, either unsorted or a sorted T cell fraction (not recorded which). The chain couples TRBV7-2 to TRBJ1-1, with D unclear. This clonotype was obtained from a human donor who was either an allogeneic HSCT recipient or a stem cell or donor lymphocyte infusion donor (not recorded which). It is not recorded whose cells these are; they may come from a transplant donor. CDR3 in amino acids: CASSLQGSSGLAFF. The CDR3 DNA reads TGTGCCAGCAGCTTACAAGGTAGTAGCGGCCTGGCTTTCTTT.